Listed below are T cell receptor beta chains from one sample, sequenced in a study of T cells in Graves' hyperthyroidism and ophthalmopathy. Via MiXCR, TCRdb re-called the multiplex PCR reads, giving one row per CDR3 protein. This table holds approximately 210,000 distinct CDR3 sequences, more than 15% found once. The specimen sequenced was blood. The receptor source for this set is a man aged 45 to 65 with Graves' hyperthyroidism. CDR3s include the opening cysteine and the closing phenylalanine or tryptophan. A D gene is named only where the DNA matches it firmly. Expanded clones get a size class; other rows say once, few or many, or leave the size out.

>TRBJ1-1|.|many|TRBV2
CATSRGETEAFF
TGTGCCACCTCCCGTGGAGAGACTGAAGCTTTCTTT
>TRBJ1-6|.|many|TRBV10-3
CAISLYENSPLHF
TGTGCCATCAGTCTCTACGAAAATTCACCCCTCCACTTT
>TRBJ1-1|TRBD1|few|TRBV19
CASRDRAATEAFF
TGTGCCAGTAGGGACAGGGCGGCCACTGAAGCTTTCTTT
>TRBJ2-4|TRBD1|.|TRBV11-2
CASSSGQNVLYF
TGTGCCAGCAGCTCGGGACAGAATGTTTTGTACTTC
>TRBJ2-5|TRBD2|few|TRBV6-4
CASNRLAGGPETQYF
TGTGCCAGCAACCGACTAGCGGGAGGTCCAGAGACCCAGTACTTC
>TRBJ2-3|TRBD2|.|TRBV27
CASSPLAGPTDTQYF
TGTGCCAGCAGTCCACTAGCGGGGCCCACAGATACGCAGTATTTT
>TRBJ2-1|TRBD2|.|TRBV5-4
CASSLTSGSTEQFF
TGTGCCAGCAGCTTGACTAGCGGGAGTACTGAGCAGTTCTTC
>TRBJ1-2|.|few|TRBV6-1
CASSATTNYGYTF
TGTGCCAGCAGCGCGACCACCAACTATGGCTACACCTTC
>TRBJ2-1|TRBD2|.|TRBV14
CASSPGTSGRMDEQFF
TGTGCCAGCAGCCCCGGGACTAGCGGGAGGATGGATGAGCAGTTCTTC
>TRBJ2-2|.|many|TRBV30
CAWSYFGELFF
TGTGCCTGGAGTTACTTCGGGGAGCTGTTTTTT
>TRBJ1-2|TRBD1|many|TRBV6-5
CASSYRQGAGGYTF
TGTGCCAGCAGTTACCGACAGGGGGCGGGAGGCTACACCTTC
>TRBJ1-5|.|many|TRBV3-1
CASSQADNQPQHF
TGTGCCAGCAGCCAAGCGGATAATCAGCCCCAGCATTTT
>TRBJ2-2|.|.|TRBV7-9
CASSPRLHTGELFF
TGTGCCAGCAGCCCTCGACTCCACACCGGGGAGCTGTTTTTT
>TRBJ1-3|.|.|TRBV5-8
CASSSEGNTIYF
TGTGCCAGCAGCTCGGAAGGAAACACCATATATTTT
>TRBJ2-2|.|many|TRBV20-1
CSARDSTSGGTGELFF
TGCAGTGCTAGAGATTCGACTAGTGGGGGGACCGGGGAGCTGTTTTTT
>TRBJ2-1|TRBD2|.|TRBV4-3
CASRRGGTRRNEQFF
TGCGCCAGCAGACGGGGGGGGACTAGAAGAAATGAGCAGTTCTTC
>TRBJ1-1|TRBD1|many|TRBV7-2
CASSFSQGATEAFF
TGTGCCAGCAGCTTTTCTCAGGGGGCCACTGAAGCTTTCTTT
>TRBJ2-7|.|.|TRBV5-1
CASSLVRGSGYEQYF
TGCGCCAGCAGCTTGGTTCGGGGTTCTGGGTACGAGCAGTACTTC
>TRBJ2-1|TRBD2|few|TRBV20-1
CSASWAGVLNEQFF
TGCAGTGCTAGTTGGGCGGGAGTATTGAATGAGCAGTTCTTC
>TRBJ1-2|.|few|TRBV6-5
CASSYSTGGSHGYTF
TGTGCCAGCAGTTACTCGACCGGAGGGTCTCATGGCTACACCTTC
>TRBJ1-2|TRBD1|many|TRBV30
CASFRDRSSRGHGYTF
TGTGCCTCCTTTAGGGACCGCTCTAGTAGGGGGCATGGCTACACCTTC
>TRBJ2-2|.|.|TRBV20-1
CSAREGRGIGELFF
TGCAGTGCTAGAGAGGGGCGAGGGATCGGGGAGCTGTTTTTT
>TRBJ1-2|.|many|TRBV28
CASSLASSNYGYTF
TGTGCCAGCAGTTTAGCCAGTTCTAACTATGGCTACACCTTC
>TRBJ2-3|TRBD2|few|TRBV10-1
CASSEKGAGVYTQYF
TGCGCCAGCAGTGAAAAGGGAGCGGGAGTTTATACGCAGTATTTT
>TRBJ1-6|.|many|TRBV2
CASSGEASPLHF
TGTGCCAGCAGTGGGGAGGCCTCACCCCTCCACTTT
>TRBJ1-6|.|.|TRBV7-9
CASSLATGPNSPLHF
TGTGCCAGCAGCTTAGCGACAGGACCGAATTCACCCCTCCACTTT
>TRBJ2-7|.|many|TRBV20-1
CSAREGRGGEQYF
TGCAGTGCTAGAGAGGGCAGGGGAGGCGAGCAGTACTTC
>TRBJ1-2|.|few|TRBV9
CASSVFPVGPGLYGYTF
TGTGCCAGCAGCGTATTTCCCGTCGGCCCGGGACTATATGGCTACACCTTC
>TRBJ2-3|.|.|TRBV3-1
CVSSLGRSDTQYF
TGTGTCAGCAGCCTCGGACGGTCAGATACGCAGTATTTT
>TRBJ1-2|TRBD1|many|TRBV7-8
CASSSRDRVYGYTF
TGTGCCAGCAGCTCAAGGGACAGGGTATATGGCTACACCTTC
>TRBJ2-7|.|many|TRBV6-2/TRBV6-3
CASSRPGETEQYF
TGTGCCAGCAGTCGTCCGGGGGAAACAGAGCAGTACTTC
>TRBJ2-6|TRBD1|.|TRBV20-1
CSARVRGQGAGANVLTF
TGCAGTGCTAGGGTTAGGGGACAGGGGGCTGGGGCCAACGTCCTGACTTTC
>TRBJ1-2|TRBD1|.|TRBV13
CASSSQGRHGYTF
TGTGCCAGCAGCTCACAGGGGAGGCATGGCTACACCTTC